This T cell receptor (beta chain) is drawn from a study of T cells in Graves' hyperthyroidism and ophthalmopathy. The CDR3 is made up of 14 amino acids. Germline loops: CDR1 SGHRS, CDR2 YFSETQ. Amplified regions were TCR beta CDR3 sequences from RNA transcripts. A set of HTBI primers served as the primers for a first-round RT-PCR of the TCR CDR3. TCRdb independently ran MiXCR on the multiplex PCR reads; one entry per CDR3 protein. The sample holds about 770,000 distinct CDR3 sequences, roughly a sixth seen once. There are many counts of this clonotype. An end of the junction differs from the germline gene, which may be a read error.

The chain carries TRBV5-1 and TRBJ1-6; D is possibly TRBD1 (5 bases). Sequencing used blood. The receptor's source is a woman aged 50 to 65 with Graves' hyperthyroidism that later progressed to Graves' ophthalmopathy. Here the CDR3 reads CASSRGIGNSALHF. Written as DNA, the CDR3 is TGCGCCAGCAGCCGGGGGATCGGTAATTCAGCCCTCCACTTT.